One sample yielded the 11 T cell receptor beta chains listed below, sequenced in a study of cytomegalovirus exposure and HLA in healthy donors. The study ran its PCR with 60 Vbeta and 13 Jbeta primers. Measured with immunoSEQ multiplex PCR; TCRdb has only the in-frame clones, and not every one. The table shows 140,000 to 150,000 clones, with approximately 84% occurring only once. Sequencing used PBMCs. The receptors here all came from a woman aged 55-75 years in good health and CMV-seropositive.

This clone has just one count. The CDR3 is CSVERTSNEQFF. The CDR3 DNA reads as TGCAGCGTTGAGAGGACTAGTAATGAGCAGTTCTTC. The chain combines TRBV29-1 with TRBJ2-1, with 7 bases fitting TRBD2. The CDR3 has 12 residues. V shed 3 bases and J 7 bases; nucleotides not matched to a gene: 3. Germline CDR1 is SQVTM and CDR2 is ANQGSEA.

This rearrangement joins TRBV7-9 to TRBJ1-1; no clear D gene. V was shortened by 11 bases and J by 1 base, with 14 bases between the two germline ends. The length of the CDR3 is 13 residues. Germline values: CDR1 SEHNR, CDR2 FQNEAQ (reference sequence). CDR3 region: CAAPRVGNTEAFF. The CDR3 region has the DNA TGTGCCGCTCCTCGGGTGGGGAACACTGAAGCTTTCTTT. Using reference TRBV7-9 and TRBJ1-1 for the parts outside the CDR3, the full variable domain is DTGVSQNPRHKITKRGQNVTFRCDPISEHNRLYWYRQTLGQGPEFLTYFQNEAQLEKSRLLSDRFSAERPKGSFSTLEIQRTEQGDSAMYLCAAPRVGNTEAFFGQGTRLTVV.

V and J are TRBV2 and TRBJ1-5, with a weak D call TRBD1 (6 bases). V gave up 7 bases and J gave up 1 base, with 11 bases separating them. Germline V lookup: CDR1 SNHLY, CDR2 FYNNEI. The CDR3 has 14 amino acids. CDR3 in DNA: TGTGCCAGCACAGGGGCCTGGAGCAATCAGCCCCAGCATTTT. This translates into CASTGAWSNQPQHF.

The CDR3 DNA reads TGTGCCAGCAGCCAAGTTGGGAACAGGGGATACGATACGCAGTATTTT. Translating it yields CASSQVGNRGYDTQYF. The V and J genes are TRBV4-2 and TRBJ2-3; TRBD1 agrees at 7 bases. Germline CDR1 and CDR2: LGHNA and YNFKEQ. The CDR3 contains 16 residues. With 1 base clipped from V and 6 bases from J, the junction kept 10 bases outside the gene matches.

The genes are TRBV7-9 and TRBJ2-7; 11 bases agree with TRBD2. Germline V gene sequence: CDR1 SEHNR, CDR2 FQNEAQ (reference sequence). Trimming took 6 bases from V and 2 from J; bases not matched to a gene: 18. The CDR3 is 19 amino acids. CDR3 coding DNA: TGTGCCAGCAGTCTTGCGCCTCCGGGACTAGCGGTGGGGGCCTACGAGCAGTACTTC. Translated, it gives CASSLAPPGLAVGAYEQYF.

This clone was detected once. The rearrangement uses TRBV6-6 and TRBJ2-5, with 8 bases aligning to TRBD1. The DNA matches TRBJ2-7 better at its end, which makes the J call doubtful. The CDR3 runs to 14 residues. Germline CDR1 and CDR2: MNHNY and SVGAGI (reference sequence). The DNA of the CDR3 is TGTGCCAGCAGTTCCGCGACAGGGGATCTCGAGCAGTACTTC. Encoded protein: CASSSATGDLEQYF.

This clone was seen once. The rearrangement joins TRBV28 to TRBJ1-2, with a weak D call TRBD1 (5 bases). CDR3 length: 15 residues. In germline, CDR1 is MDHEN, CDR2 SYDVKM. V was trimmed by 7 bases and J by 5 bases, leaving 20 bases between them. CDR3 loop: CASTPSWGNWYGYTF. The DNA of the CDR3 is TGTGCCAGCACCCCATCGTGGGGCAACTGGTATGGCTACACCTTC.

In this sample, this clone turned up once. V gene TRBV28 combines with J gene TRBJ2-2, with D perhaps matching TRBD2 (6 bases). There are 15 residues in the CDR3. V dropped 6 bases and J dropped 7 bases, with 18 bases sitting between them. Germline V gene sequence: CDR1 MDHEN, CDR2 SYDVKM. CDR3 coding DNA: TGTGCCAGCAGCCTGAGGGACCCGCGGGGCGGGGAGCTGTTTTTT. Its translation is CASSLRDPRGGELFF.

This clone has just a few counts. This sequence joins TRBV19 and TRBJ1-4, with D uncertain. This CDR3 contains 15 residues. CDR1 is LNHDA, CDR2 SQIVND, per germline (reference sequence). V gave up 6 bases and J gave up 7 bases, with 18 bases separating them. DNA for the CDR3: TGTGCCAGTAGCCTACTGACTCACGGGAGTGAAAAACTGTTTTTT. Residues: CASSLLTHGSEKLFF.

This clone was detected only a few times. The rearrangement joins TRBV29-1 to TRBJ1-5; D is uncertain. This CDR3 region has 12 residues. The V and J ends lost 4 bases and 2 bases respectively, with 6 bases between them. The germline V gene encodes CDR1 SQVTM and CDR2 ANQGSEA. In nucleotides, the CDR3 is TGCAGCGTTGGCGGGGGCAATCAGCCCCAGCATTTT. It is translated as CSVGGGNQPQHF.

This rearrangement joins TRBV5-8 to TRBJ1-5, with D perhaps TRBD1 (5 bases). The V gene's germline CDR1 is SGHTS and CDR2 YDEGEE. The V and J ends lost 4 bases and 4 bases respectively, with 15 bases between them. The CDR3 is made up of 15 amino acids. The CDR3 spells CASSRGGVGNQPQHF. CDR3 nucleotide sequence: TGTGCCAGCAGCCGGGGGGGGGTTGGGAATCAGCCCCAGCATTTT.